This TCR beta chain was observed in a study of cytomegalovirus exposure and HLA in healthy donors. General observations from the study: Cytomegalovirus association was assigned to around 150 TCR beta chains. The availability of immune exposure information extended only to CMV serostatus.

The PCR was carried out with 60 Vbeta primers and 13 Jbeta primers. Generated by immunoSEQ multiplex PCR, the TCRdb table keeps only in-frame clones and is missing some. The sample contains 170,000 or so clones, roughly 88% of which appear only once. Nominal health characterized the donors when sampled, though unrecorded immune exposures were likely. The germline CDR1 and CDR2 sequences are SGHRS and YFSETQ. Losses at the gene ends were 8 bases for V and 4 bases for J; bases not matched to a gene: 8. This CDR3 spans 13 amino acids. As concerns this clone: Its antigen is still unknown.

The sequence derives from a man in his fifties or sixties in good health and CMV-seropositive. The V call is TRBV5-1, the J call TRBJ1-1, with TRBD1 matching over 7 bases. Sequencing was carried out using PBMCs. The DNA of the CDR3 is TGCGCCAGTCAGGGGGATAGGGTCACTGAAGCTTTCTTT. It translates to CASQGDRVTEAFF.